This TCR beta chain was obtained from a study of cytomegalovirus exposure and HLA in healthy donors. Overall study: Prior work identified some 120 million unique TCR beta sequences in approximately 200 million T cells. Counted in an early data release were about 80 million unique TCRs from HLA-typed donors.

V shed 0 bases, J shed 6 bases, and the junction held 6 bases outside the gene matches. Germline V lookup: CDR1 SGDLS, CDR2 YYNGEE. The CDR3 extends over 15 amino acids. PCR employed 60 Vbeta and 13 Jbeta primers. The assay was immunoSEQ multiplex PCR, and TCRdb's table has in-frame clones only and misses some. The data show about 150,000 clones, about 76% seen once. Whole-study findings and limits: TCR beta chains numbering approximately 150 were designated cytomegalovirus-associated.

On this clone: Its target is unknown.

Sequencing used PBMCs. V usage is TRBV9 and J usage is TRBJ1-2; 9 bases are a match to TRBD1. The TCR was taken from a man aged 30 to 39 in good health and CMV-seropositive. The DNA of the CDR3 is TGTGCCAGCAGCGTAGAGGGACAGGGAGGACATGGCTACACCTTC. Translation: CASSVEGQGGHGYTF.